The clone carrying this TCR beta chain appeared once. Its antigen remains unknown. Healthy individuals who donated bone marrow served as the donors. Germline assignment: CDR1 LGHNA and CDR2 YSLEER. The ends were cut back, 1 base at V and 4 bases at J, with 4 bases in the middle. This CDR3 spans 12 amino acids. This sample was included in a study of cytomegalovirus exposure and HLA in healthy donors. The study, taken as a whole, reports: The listing of roughly 160 TCR beta chains classed them as cytomegalovirus-associated. Per published accounts, TCR beta sequences correctly predicted the HLA-A and HLA-B alleles of most subjects.

PCR amplification relied on 60 Vbeta primers (plus 13 Jbeta primers). This table comes from immunoSEQ multiplex PCR, and its TCRdb copy is limited to in-frame clones, with some not included. The table includes around 120,000 clones, about 80% detected once. The TCR was taken from a man aged 18 to 35 in good health and CMV-seronegative. The sample consisted of PBMCs. The genes are TRBV4-3 and TRBJ1-2; D gene ambiguous. The CDR3 sequence: CASSQGAYGYTF. CDR3 DNA sequence: TGCGCCAGCAGCCAAGGGGCCTATGGCTACACCTTC.